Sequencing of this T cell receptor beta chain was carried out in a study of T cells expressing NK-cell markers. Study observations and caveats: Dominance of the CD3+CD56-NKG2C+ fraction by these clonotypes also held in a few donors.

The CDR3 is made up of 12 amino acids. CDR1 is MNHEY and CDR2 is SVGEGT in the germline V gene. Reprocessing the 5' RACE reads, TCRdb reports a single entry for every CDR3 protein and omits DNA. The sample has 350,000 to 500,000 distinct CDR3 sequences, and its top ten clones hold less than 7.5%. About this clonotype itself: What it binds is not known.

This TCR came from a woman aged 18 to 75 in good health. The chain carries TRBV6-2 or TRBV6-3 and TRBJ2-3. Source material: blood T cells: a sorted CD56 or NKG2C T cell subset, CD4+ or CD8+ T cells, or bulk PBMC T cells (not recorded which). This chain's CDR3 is CASGRRTDTQYF.